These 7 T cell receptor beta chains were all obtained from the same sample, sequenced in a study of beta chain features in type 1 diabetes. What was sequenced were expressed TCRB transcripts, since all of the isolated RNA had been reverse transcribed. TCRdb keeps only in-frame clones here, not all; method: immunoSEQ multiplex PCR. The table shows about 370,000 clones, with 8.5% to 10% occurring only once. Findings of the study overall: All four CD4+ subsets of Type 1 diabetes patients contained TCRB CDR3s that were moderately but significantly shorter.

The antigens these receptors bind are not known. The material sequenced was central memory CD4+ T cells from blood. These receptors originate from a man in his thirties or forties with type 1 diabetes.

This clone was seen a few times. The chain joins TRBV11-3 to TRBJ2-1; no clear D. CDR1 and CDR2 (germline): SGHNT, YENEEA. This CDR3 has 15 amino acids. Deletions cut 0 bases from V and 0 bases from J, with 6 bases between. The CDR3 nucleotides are TGTGCCAGCAGCTTAGAAGCGAGCTCCTACAATGAGCAGTTCTTC. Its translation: CASSLEASSYNEQFF.

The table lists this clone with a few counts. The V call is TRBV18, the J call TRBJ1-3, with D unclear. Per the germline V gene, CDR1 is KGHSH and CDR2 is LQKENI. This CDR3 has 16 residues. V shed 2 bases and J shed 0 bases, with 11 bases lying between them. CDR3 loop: CASSPWEQSSGNTIYF. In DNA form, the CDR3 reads TGTGCCAGCTCACCATGGGAACAGAGCTCTGGAAACACCATATATTTT. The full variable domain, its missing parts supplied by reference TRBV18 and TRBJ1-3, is NAGVMQNPRHLVRRRGQEARLRCSPMKGHSHVYWYRQLPEEGLKFMVYLQKENIIDESGMPKERFSAEFPKEGPSILRIQQVVRGDSAAYFCASSPWEQSSGNTIYFGEGSWLTVV.

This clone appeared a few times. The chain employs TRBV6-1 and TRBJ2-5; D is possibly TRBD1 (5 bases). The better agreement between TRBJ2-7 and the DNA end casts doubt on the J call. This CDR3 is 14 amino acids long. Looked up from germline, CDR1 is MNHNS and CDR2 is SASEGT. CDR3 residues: CASSATRETYEQYF. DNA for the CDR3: TGTGCCAGCAGTGCCACCAGGGAAACCTACGAGCAGTACTTC.

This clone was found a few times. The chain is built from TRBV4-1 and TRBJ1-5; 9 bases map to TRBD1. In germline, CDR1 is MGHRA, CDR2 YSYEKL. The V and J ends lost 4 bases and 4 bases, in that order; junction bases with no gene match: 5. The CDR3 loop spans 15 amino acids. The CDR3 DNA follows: TGCGCCAGCAGCCCCCTTGGGACAGGGAATCAGCCCCAGCATTTT. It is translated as CASSPLGTGNQPQHF.

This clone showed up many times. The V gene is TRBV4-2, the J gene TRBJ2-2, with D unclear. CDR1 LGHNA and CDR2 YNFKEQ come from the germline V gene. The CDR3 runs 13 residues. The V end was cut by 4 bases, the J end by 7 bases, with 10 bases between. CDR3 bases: TGTGCCAGCAGCCTACGGGCAGACGGGGAGCTGTTTTTT. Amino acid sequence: CASSLRADGELFF.

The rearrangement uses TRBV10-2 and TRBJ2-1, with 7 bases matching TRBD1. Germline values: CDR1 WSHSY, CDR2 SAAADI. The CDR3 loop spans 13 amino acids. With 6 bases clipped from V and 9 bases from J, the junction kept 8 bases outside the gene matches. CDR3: CASRADRATEQFF. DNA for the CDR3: TGCGCCAGCAGGGCAGACAGGGCCACTGAGCAGTTCTTC.

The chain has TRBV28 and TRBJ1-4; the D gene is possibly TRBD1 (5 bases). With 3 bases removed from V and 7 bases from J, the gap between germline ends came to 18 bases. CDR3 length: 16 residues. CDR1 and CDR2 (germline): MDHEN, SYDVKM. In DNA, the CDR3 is TGTGCCAGCAGTTTTGGGGGAGTAGGGAGGGGTGAAAAACTGTTTTTT. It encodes CASSFGGVGRGEKLFF.